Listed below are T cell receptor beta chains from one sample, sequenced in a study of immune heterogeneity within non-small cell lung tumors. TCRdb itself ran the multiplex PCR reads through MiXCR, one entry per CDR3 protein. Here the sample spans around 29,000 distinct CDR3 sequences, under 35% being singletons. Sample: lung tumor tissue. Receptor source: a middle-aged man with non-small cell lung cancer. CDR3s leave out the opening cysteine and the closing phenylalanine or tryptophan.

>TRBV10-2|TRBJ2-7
ASSTGTSGRAGEQY
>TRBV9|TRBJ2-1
ASSVDGISYNEQF
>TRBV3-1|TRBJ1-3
ASRGQGLGPLSGNTIY
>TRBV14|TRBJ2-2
ASIQAQGSTGELF
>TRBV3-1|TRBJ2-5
ASSQGGLAGGQETQY
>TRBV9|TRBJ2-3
ASSSKSGLPNGADTQY
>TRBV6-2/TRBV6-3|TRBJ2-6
ASSYVAGQMLSGANVLT
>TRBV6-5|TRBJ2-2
ASSYSRQPFGTGELF
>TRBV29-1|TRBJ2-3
SVGGGGTDTQY
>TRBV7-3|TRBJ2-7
ASSLTGGQAYEQY
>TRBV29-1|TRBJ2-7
SVEDPYEQY
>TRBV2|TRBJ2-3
ASTTAARTDTQY
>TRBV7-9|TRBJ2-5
ASSYWTVQETQY
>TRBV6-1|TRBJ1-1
ASSTGGELLFY
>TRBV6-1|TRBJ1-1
ASSQGQTEAF
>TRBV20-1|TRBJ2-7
SARRSTYEQY
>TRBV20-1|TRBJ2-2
SALTAGLSTGELF
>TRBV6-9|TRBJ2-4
ASSSGLAGVVKNIHY
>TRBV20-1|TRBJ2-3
SALRTSWSPDTQY
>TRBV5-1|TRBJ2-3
ASSRDGFTSTDTQY
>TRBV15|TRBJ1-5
ATSRDAAGSRRGQPQH
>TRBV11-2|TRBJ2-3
ASSLDLAFQGTQY
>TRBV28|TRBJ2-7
ASSLGGQVGYEQY
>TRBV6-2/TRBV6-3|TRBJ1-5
ASSYRTGYSNQPQH
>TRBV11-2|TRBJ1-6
ASSPGQGNSPLH
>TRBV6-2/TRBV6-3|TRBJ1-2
ASSFWMTGGYT
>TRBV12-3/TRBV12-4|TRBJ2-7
ASSLGLAGGVSYEQY
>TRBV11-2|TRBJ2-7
ASGGDSFYEQY
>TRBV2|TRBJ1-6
ASSGTGDRGFSSPLH
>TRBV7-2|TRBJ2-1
ASSPDASGRANEQF
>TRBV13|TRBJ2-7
ASSFSSGRVYEQY
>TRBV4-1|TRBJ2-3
ASSQDLGQLSTDTQY